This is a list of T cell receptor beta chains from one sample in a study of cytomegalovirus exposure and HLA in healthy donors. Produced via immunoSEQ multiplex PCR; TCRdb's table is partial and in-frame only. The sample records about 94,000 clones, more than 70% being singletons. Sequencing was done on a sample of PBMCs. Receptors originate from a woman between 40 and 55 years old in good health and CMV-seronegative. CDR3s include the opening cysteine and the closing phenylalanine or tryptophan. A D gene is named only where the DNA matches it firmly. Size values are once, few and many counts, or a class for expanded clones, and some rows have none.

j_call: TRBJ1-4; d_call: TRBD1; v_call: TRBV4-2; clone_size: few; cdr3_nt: TGTGCCAGCAGCCCACAGCCGGGACAGGGGGGCGAAAAACTGTTTTTT; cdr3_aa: CASSPQPGQGGEKLFF
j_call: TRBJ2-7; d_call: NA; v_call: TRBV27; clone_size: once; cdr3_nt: TGTGCCAGCAGTTTAAGGCCACAGAGCTCCTACGAGCAGTACTTC; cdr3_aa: CASSLRPQSSYEQYF
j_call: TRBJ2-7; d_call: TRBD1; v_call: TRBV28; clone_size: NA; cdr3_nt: TGTGCCAGCAGCGGAGGGGGACAGGGGGTCTACGAGCAGTACTTC; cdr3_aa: CASSGGGQGVYEQYF
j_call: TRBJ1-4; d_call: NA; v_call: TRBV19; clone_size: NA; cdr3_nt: TGTGCCAGTAGTATGAGGACGGGGTCTAATGAAAAACTGTTTTTT; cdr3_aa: CASSMRTGSNEKLFF
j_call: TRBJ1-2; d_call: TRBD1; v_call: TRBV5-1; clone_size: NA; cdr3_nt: TGCGCCAGCAGCTTGACAGGGGCCCCAACCATCGATGGCTACACCTTC; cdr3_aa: CASSLTGAPTIDGYTF
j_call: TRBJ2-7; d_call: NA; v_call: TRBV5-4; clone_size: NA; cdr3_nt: TGTGCCAGCAGCTTGGCGGGGGGCGTATCGGCCAACGAGCAGTACTTC; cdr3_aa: CASSLAGGVSANEQYF
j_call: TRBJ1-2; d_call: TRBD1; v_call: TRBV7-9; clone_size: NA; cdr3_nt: TGTGCCAGCAGCGGCTGGACAGGGTTTGCCTATGGCTACACCTTC; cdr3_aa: CASSGWTGFAYGYTF
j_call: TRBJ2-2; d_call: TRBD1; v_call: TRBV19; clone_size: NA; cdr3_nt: TGTGCCAGTAGATCTACAGGGGGCGCGAGAACCGGGGAGCTGTTTTTT; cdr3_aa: CASRSTGGARTGELFF
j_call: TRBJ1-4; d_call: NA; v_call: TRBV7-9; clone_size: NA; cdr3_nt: TGTGCCAGCAGTTCCCAGGGGTTTAATGAAAAACTGTTTTTT; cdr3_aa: CASSSQGFNEKLFF
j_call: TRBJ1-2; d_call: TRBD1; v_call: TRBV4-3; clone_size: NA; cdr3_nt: TGCGCCAGCAGCCGAGAGACAGGGAACTATGGCTACACCTTC; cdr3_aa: CASSRETGNYGYTF
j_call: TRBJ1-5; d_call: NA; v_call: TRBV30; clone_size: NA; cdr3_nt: TGTGCCTGGAACGGTGATAGCAATCAGCCCCAGCATTTT; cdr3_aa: CAWNGDSNQPQHF
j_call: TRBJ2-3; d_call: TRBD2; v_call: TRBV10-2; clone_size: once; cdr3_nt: TGCGCCAGCTCACGCGGGGGGGCAGATACGCAGTATTTT; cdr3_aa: CASSRGGADTQYF
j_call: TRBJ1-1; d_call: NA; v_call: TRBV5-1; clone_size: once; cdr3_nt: TGCGCCAGCAGCTTGGCCCTCAGGGGCACTGAAGCTTTCTTT; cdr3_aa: CASSLALRGTEAFF
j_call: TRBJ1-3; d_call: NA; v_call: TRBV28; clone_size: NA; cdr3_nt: TGTGCCAGCAGTTGGGCTCAGGGAAACACCATATATTTT; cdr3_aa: CASSWAQGNTIYF
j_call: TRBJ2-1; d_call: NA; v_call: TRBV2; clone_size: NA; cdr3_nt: TGTGCCAGCAGTGAAACTAGGTCCTACAATGAGCAGTTCTTC; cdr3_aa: CASSETRSYNEQFF
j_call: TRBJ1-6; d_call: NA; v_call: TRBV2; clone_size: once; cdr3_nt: TGTGCCAGCAGTGCGGACAGAAACAATAATTCACCCCTCCACTTT; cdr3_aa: CASSADRNNNSPLHF
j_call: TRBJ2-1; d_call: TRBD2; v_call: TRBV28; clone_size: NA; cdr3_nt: TGTGCCAGCAGTTTTAGGCGGGGGGGCCACGCTGAGCAGTTCTTC; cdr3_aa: CASSFRRGGHAEQFF
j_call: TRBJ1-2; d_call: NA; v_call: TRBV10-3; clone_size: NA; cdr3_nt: TGTGCCATCAGTGGGGGGCAGGATAACTATGGCTACACCTTC; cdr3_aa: CAISGGQDNYGYTF
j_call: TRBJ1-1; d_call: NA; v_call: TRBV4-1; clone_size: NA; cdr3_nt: TGCGCCAGCAGCCGCAACAGGGTGAACCCTGAAGCTTTCTTT; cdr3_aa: CASSRNRVNPEAFF
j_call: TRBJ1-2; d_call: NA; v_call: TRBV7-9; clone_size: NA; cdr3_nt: TGTGCCAGCGAAGGTCAGGGTAACTATGGCTACCCCTTC; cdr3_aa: CASEGQGNYGYPF
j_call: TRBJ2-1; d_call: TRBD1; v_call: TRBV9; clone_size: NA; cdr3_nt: TGTGCCAGCAGCGTAGGGGGTAGGGGGCCTTCCTACAATGAGCAGTTCTTC; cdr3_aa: CASSVGGRGPSYNEQFF
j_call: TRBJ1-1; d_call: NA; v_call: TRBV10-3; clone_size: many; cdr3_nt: TGTGCCATCAAGAAGGGGAAGGGGGAAGTATGGAACACTGAAGCTTTCTTT; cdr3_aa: CAIKKGKGEVWNTEAFF
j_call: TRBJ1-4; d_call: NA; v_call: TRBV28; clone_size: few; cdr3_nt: TGTGCCAGCCTTGGACCAAATATGGAGGATGAAAAACTGTTTTTT; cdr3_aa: CASLGPNMEDEKLFF
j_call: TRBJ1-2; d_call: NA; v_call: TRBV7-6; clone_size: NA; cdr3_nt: TGTGCCAGCAGCTTAAGGTCCGGGGGGAACTATGGCTACACCTTC; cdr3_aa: CASSLRSGGNYGYTF
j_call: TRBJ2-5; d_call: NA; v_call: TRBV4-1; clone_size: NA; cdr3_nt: TGCGCCAGCAGCCAAGTTCTGGCCCAAGAGACCCAGTACTTC; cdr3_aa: CASSQVLAQETQYF
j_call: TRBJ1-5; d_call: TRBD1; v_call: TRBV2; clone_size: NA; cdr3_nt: TGTGCCAGCAGTGAATTGGGGACAGCCAATCAGCCCCAGCATTTT; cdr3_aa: CASSELGTANQPQHF
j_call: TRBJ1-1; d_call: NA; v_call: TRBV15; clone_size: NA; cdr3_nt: TGTGCCACCAGCAGAGATCTGATACTAGGAGCAAGCACTGAAGCTTTCTTT; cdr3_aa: CATSRDLILGASTEAFF
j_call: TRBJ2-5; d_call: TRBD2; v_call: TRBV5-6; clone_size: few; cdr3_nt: TGTGCCAGCAGCTTGGACCGGGGGGGAGAGACCCAGTACTTC; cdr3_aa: CASSLDRGGETQYF
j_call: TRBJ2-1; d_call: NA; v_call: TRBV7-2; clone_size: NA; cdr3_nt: TGTGCCAGCAGCATCACCCCTATCAATGAGCAGTTCTTC; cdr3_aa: CASSITPINEQFF
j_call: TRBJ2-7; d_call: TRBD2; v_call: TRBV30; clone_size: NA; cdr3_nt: TGTGCCTGGAGTAGAACTAGCGGGTACGAGCAGTACTTC; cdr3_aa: CAWSRTSGYEQYF
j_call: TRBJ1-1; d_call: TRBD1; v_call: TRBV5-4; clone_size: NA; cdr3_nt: TGTGCCAGCAGCCAGGGACAGGGGGACACTGAAGCTTTCTTT; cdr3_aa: CASSQGQGDTEAFF
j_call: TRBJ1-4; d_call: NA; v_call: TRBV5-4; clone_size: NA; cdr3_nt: TGTGCCAGCAGCCCGGGATACGACGTGTCCCAGGAAAAACTGTTTTTT; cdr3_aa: CASSPGYDVSQEKLFF
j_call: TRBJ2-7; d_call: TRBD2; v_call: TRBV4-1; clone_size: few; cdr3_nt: TGCGCCAGCAGCCAAGGACTAGCGCTAACCTACGAGCAGTACTTC; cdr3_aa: CASSQGLALTYEQYF
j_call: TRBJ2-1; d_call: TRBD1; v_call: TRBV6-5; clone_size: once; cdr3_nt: TGTGCCAGCAGCGACAACCGACAGGGGCAGTTCTTC; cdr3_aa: CASSDNRQGQFF
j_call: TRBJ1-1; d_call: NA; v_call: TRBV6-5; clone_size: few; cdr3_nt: TGTGCCAGCAGTTACTCAGCAGCGGGGTTAGCTGAAGCTTTCTTT; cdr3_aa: CASSYSAAGLAEAFF
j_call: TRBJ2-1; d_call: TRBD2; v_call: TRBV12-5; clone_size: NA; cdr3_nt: TGTGCTAGTGGTTTGAGGGCGGGGGACTACAATGAGCAGTTCTTC; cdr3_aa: CASGLRAGDYNEQFF
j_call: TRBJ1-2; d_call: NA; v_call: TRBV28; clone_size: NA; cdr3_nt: TGTGCCAGCAGTTTAGAGGGATATGGCTACACCTTC; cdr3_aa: CASSLEGYGYTF
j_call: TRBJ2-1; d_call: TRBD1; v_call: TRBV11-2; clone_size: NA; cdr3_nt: TGTGCCAGCAGCGCAAACAGGGGGCCGAGGCAGTTCTTC; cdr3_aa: CASSANRGPRQFF
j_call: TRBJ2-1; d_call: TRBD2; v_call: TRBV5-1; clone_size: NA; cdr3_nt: TGCGCCAGCAGCATCTGGACTAGCGGGGGGGACAATGAGCAGTTCTTC; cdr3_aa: CASSIWTSGGDNEQFF
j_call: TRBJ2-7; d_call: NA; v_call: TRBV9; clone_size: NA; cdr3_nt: TGTGCCAGCAGCGTAGGTAGTAACCCAACCTACTACGAGCAGTACTTC; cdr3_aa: CASSVGSNPTYYEQYF
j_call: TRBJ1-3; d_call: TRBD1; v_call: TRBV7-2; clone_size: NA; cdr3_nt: TGTGCCAGCAGACTATCGACAGGGAGGTCTGGAAACACCATATATTTT; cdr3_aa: CASRLSTGRSGNTIYF
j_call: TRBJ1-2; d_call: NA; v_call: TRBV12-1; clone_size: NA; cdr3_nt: TGTGCCAGCAGCTTTGGGGGAGGAAGACGGGGCTTTGGCTACACCTTC; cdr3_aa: CASSFGGGRRGFGYTF
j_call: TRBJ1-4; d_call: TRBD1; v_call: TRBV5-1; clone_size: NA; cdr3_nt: TGCGCCAGCAGGCTCGACAGGGGAGTTGAAAAACTGTTTTTT; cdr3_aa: CASRLDRGVEKLFF
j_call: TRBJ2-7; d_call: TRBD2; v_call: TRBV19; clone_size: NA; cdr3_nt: TGTGCCAGTAGTACCCGACTAGCGGGGAGCACCTACGAGCAGTACTTC; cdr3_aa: CASSTRLAGSTYEQYF
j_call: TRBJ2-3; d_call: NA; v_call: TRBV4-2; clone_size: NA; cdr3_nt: TGTGCCAGCAACCAAGGCGTCACAGATACGCAGTATTTT; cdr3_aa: CASNQGVTDTQYF
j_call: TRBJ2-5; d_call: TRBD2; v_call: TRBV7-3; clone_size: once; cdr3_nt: TGTGCCAGCAGCCCGGGACTAGCGGGGGCATACCAAGAGACCCAGTACTTC; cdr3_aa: CASSPGLAGAYQETQYF
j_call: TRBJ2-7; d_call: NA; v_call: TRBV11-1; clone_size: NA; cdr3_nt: TGTGCCAGCAGCTATGAGTTTAGCTCCTACGAGCAGTACTTC; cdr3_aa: CASSYEFSSYEQYF
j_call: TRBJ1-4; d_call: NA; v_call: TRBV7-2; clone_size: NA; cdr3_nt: TGTGCCAGCAGCTTAGCGGGGGCCAAAAATGAAAAACTGTTTTTT; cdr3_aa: CASSLAGAKNEKLFF
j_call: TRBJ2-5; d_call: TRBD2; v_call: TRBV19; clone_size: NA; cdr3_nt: TGTGCCAGTAGCATTCCGGGACTAGCCCAAGAGACCCAGTACTTC; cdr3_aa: CASSIPGLAQETQYF
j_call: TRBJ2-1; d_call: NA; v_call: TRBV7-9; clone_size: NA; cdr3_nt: TGTGCCAGCAGCCTCTCTGGGGCCCCCTCCTACAATGAGCAGTTCTTC; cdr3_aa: CASSLSGAPSYNEQFF
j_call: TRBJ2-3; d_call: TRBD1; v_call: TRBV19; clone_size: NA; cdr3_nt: TGTGCCAGTAGTGCCGACAGGGTCTTCACAGATACGCAGTATTTT; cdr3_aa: CASSADRVFTDTQYF
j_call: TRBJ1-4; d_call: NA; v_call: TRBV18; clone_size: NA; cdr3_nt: TGTGCCAGCTCACTCGCCGGGACAACAACTAATGAAAAACTGTTTTTT; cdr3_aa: CASSLAGTTTNEKLFF
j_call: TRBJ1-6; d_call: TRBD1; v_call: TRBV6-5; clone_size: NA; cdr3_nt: TGTGCCAGCAGTTTGGGACAGCTCAATTCACCCCTCAACTTT; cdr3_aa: CASSLGQLNSPLNF
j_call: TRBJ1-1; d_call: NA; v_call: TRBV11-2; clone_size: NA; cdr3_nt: TGTGCCAGCAATGGACTCCCTACGACTGAAGCTTTCTTT; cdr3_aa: CASNGLPTTEAFF
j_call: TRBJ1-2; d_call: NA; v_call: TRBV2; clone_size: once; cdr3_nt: TGTGCCAGCAGGGCGGTGAACTACACCTTC; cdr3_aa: CASRAVNYTF
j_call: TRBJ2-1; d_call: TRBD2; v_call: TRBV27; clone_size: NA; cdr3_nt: TGTGCCAGCAGTTCAGCGGGGAATGAGCAGTTCTTC; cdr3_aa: CASSSAGNEQFF
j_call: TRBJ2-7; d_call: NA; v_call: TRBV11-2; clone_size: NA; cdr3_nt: TGTGCCAGCCGACCAGGGGCTTCCTACGAGCAGTACTTC; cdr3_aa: CASRPGASYEQYF